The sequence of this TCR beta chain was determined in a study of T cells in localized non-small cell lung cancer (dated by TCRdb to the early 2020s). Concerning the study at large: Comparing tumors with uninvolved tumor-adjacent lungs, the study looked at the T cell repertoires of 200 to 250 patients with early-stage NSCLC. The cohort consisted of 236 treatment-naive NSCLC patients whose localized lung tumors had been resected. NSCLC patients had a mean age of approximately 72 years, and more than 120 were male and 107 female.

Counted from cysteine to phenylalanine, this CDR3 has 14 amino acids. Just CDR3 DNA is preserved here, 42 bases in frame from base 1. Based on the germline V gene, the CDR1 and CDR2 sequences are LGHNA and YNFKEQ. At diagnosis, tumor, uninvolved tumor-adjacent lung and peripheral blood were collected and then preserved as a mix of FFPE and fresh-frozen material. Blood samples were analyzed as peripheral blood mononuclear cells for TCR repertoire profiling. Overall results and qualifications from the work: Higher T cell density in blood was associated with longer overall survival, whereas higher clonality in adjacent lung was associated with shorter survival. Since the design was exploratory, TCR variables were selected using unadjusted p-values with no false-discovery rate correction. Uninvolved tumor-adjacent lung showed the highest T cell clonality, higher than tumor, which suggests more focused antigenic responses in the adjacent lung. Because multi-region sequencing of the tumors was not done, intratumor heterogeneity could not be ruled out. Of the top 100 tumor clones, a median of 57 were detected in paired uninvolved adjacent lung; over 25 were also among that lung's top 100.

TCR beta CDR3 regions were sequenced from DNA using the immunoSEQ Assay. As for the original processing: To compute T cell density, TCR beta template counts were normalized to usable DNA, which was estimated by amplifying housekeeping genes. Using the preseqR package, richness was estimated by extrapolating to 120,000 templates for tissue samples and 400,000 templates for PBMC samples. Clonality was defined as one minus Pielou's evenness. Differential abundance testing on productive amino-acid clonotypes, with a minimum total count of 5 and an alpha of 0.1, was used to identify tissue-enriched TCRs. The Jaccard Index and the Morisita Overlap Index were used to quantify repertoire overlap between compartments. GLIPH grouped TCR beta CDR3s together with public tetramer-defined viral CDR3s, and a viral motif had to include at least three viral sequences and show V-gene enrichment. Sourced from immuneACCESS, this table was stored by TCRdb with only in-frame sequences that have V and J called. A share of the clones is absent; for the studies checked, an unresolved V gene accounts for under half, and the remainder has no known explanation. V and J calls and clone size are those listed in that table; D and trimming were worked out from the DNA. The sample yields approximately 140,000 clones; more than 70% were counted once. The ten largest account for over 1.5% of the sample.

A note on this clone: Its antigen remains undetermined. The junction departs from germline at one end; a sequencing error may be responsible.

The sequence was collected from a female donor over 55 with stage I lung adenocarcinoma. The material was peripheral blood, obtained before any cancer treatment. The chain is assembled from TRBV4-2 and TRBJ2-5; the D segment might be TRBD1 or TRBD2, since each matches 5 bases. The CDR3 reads CASSQAGASRPGDF. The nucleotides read TGTGCCAGCAGCCAAGCCGGGGCTAGCAGACCTGGGGACTTC.